This note documents a single T cell receptor beta chain sequence. The antigen remains unidentified. Per the germline V gene, CDR1 is MNHNS and CDR2 is SASEGT. The CDR3 is made up of 14 amino acids. Germline trimming cut 7 bases from V and 4 bases from J; bases unmatched to any gene: 4. This entry comes from a study of cytomegalovirus exposure and HLA in healthy donors. The overall study: An analysis done earlier identified around 100 million unique TCR beta sequences from approximately 200 million T cells.

Study findings and constraints: Altogether, some 170 TCR beta chains were recorded as cytomegalovirus-associated. Rarity marked most TCR sequences, yet some public TCRs occurred in many donors. Most CMV-associated TCR beta chains appeared HLA-restricted in a later analysis.

Both 60 Vbeta primers and 13 Jbeta primers went into the PCR. The table came from immunoSEQ multiplex PCR; TCRdb's copy has only in-frame clones and leaves some out. The sample lists tens of thousands of clones; about four fifths were seen once. The TCR originated in a young man in good health and CMV-seronegative. The chain joins TRBV6-1 to TRBJ2-3; 11 bases agree with TRBD1. Sequencing was performed on PBMCs. The CDR3 nucleotides are TGTGCCAGCATCAGGACAGGGGGCCCAGATACGCAGTATTTT. Translation gives CASIRTGGPDTQYF.